One sample yielded the 7 T cell receptor beta chains listed below, sequenced in a study of regulatory T cells in long-lasting Graves disease. Time point denoted: newly diagnosed GD, antithyroid drugs for less than 3 months. Making the TCR library involved RNA that had been extracted from PBMCs. Libraries of TCR beta came from iRepertoire HTBI primers plus Arm-PCR of CDR3 regions. TCRdb reanalysed the multiplex PCR reads using MiXCR and keeps one entry per CDR3 protein. The table records 400,000 to 500,000 distinct CDR3 sequences, less than 20% of them present only once. The same specimen was also included in a second study, on T cells in Graves' hyperthyroidism and ophthalmopathy.

The input for sequencing was peripheral blood mononuclear cells (PBMCs), taken at new diagnosis, from a patient treated with antithyroid drugs. These receptors all come from a woman aged 25-40 years with Graves disease.

The sample holds many counts of this clonotype. The genes are TRBV11-1 and TRBJ1-1; D not resolved. CDR1 is SGHAT and CDR2 is FQDESV in the germline V gene (reference sequence). CDR3 length: 12 amino acids. V was clipped by 2 bases and J by 4 bases, with 5 bases between them. The CDR3 reads CASSLRPTEAFF. DNA for the CDR3: TGTGCCAGCAGCTTAAGGCCCACTGAAGCTTTCTTT.

This clonotype has a count of ten or more. The chain combines TRBV5-5 with TRBJ2-5; possible D gene TRBD1, 6 bases. This CDR3 is 15 amino acids long. The germline V gene encodes CDR1 SGHKS and CDR2 YYEKEE (reference sequence). V was cut by 2 bases and J by 5 bases, with 16 bases left in between. The CDR3 sequence: CASSLYRTARETQYF. Written as DNA, the CDR3 is TGTGCCAGCAGCTTATATCGGACAGCCAGGGAGACCCAGTACTTC.

Only a few counts were recorded for this clonotype. The chain carries TRBV24-1 and TRBJ2-1; D is unresolved. Trimming shortened V by 4 bases and J by 8 bases, and 11 bases separated the two germline ends. Germline V gene sequence: CDR1 KGHDR, CDR2 SFDVKD. This CDR3 has 13 amino acids. CDR3 sequence (DNA): TGTGCCACCAGTGACCTAACATGGGATGAGCAGTTCTTC. Translation gives CATSDLTWDEQFF.

This clonotype has a count of ten or more. V and J are TRBV30 and TRBJ1-1; no clear D gene. V lost 4 bases and J lost 0, with 6 bases in between. The germline CDR1 and CDR2 sequences are GTSNPN and SVGIG (reference sequence). The CDR3 length is 12 residues. The CDR3, as DNA: TGTGCCTGGAAAAGATTGAACACTGAAGCTTTCTTT. Encoded protein: CAWKRLNTEAFF.

A remark on this clonotype: At one end, the junction sequence differs from germline, possibly due to a read error. The rearrangement uses TRBV3-1 and TRBJ1-2; D unclear. Looked up from germline, CDR1 is LGHDT and CDR2 is YNNKEL (reference sequence). The CDR3 spans 13 residues. The CDR3 coding sequence is TGTGCCAGCAGCGAAGTTCGGTTCAATGGCTACAGCTTC. Translating gives CASSEVRFNGYSF.

At least ten counts were recorded for this clonotype. V usage is TRBV6-2 or TRBV6-3 and J usage is TRBJ2-5, with 11 bases identical to TRBD1. The CDR3 extends over 16 amino acids. V lost 5 bases, J lost 5 bases, and 10 bases stayed unmatched. Germline CDR1 is MNHEY and CDR2 is SVGEGT. The CDR3 sequence is CASSRPGTGGGETQYF. The CDR3 DNA is TGTGCCAGCAGTAGACCCGGGACAGGGGGTGGCGAGACCCAGTACTTC.

At least ten counts were recorded for this clonotype. The J gene is TRBJ2-7, the V gene TRBV27, with 10 bases aligning to TRBD2. The CDR3 loop spans 15 amino acids. In germline, CDR1 is MNHEY, CDR2 SMNVEV (reference sequence). The trim removed 7 bases at V and 3 bases at J, leaving 9 bases unmatched. CDR3 sequence: CASTSWTSGSYEQYF. The DNA of the CDR3 is TGTGCCAGCACTTCTTGGACTAGCGGAAGCTACGAGCAGTACTTC.